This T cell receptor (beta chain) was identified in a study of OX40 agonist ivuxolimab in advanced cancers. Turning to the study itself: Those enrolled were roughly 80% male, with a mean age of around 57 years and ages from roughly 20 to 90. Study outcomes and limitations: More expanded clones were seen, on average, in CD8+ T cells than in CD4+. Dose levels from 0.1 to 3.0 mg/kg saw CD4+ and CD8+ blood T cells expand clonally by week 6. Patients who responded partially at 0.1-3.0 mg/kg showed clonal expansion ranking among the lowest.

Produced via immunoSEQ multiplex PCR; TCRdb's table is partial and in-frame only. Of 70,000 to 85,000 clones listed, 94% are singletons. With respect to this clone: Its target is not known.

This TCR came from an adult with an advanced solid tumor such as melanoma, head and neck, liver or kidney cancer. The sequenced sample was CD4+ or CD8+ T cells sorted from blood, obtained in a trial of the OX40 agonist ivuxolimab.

CDR3 sequence reads: CATSRARTTGGNTIYF. The CDR3 coding sequence is TGTGCCACCAGCAGAGCTCGGACAACGGGTGGAAACACCATATATTTT. V and J are TRBV15 and TRBJ1-3; possible D gene TRBD1, 5 bases. V was shortened by 1 base and J by 3 bases, with 13 bases between the two germline ends. CDR3 length: 16 amino acids. Germline CDR1 reads LNHNV; CDR2 reads YYDKDF (reference sequence).